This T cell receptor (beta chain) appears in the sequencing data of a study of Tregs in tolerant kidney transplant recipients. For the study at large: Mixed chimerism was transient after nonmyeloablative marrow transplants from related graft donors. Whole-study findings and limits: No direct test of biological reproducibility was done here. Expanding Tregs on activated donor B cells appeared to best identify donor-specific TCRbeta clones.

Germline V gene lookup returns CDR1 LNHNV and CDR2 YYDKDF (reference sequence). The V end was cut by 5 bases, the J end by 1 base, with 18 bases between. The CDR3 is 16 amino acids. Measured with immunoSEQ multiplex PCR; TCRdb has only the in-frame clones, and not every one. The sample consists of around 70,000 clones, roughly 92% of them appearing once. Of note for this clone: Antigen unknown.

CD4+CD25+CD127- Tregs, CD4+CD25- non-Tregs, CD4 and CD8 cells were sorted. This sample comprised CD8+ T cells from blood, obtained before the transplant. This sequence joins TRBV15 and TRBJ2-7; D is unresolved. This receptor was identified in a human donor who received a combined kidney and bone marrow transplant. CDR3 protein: CATSPEAPSPSYEQYF. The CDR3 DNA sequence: TGTGCCACCAGCCCAGAGGCACCAAGTCCGTCCTACGAGCAGTACTTC.